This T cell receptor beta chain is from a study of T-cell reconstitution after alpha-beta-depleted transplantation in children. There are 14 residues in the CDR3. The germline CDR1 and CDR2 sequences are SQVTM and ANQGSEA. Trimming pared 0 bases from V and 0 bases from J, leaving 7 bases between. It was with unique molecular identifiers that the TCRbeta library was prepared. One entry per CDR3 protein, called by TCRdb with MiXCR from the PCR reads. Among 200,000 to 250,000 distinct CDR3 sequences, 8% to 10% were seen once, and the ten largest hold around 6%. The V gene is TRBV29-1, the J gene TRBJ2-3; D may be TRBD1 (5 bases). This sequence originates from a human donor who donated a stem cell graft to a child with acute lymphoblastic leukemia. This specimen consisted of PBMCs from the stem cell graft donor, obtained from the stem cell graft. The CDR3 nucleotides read TGCAGCGTTGAAGACAGGGAAAGCACAGATACGCAGTATTTT. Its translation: CSVEDRESTDTQYF.